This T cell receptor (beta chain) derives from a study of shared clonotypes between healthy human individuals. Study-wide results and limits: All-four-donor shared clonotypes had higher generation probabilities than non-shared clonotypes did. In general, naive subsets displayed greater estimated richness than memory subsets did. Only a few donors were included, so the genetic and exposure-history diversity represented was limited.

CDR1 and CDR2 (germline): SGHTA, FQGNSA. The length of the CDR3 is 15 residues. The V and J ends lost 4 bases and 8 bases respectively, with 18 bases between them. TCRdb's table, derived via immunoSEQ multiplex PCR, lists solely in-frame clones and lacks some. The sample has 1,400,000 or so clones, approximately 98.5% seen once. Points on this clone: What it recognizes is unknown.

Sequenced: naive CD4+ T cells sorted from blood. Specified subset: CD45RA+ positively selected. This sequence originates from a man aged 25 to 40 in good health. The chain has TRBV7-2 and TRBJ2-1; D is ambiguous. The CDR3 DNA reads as TGTGCCAGCAGCTCCTTAGAAAATAGCCCAGATGAGCAGTTCTTC. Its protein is CASSSLENSPDEQFF.